These 17 T cell receptor beta chains were all obtained from the same sample, sequenced in a study of a mutant IDH1 vaccine in newly diagnosed glioma. These receptors' antigens are unknown. Time point given: week 11, during vaccination. Each vaccine dose was 300 ug of mutant IDH1 20-mer peptide, with topical imiquimod. The assay was immunoSEQ multiplex PCR, and TCRdb's table has in-frame clones only and misses some. The sample has 40,000 to 55,000 clones; 75% to 95% are singletons. Sample: PBMCs, taken from a glioma patient whose treatment included an IDH1 peptide vaccine. The receptors were sampled from a man between 50 and 59 years old with glioma.

The chain recombines TRBV7-3 with TRBJ2-2; no reliable D call. Trimming took 0 bases from V and 7 from J, leaving 9 bases between them. The CDR3 runs 14 residues. Germline V gene data show CDR1 as SGHTA and CDR2 as FQGTGA. CDR3 nucleotides: TGTGCCAGCAGCTTAACACTCGCGGTCGGGGAGCTGTTTTTT. Translation gives CASSLTLAVGELFF.

The rearrangement uses TRBV4-1 and TRBJ1-5; a possible D gene is TRBD1 (5 bases). The germline CDR1 and CDR2 sequences are MGHRA and YSYEKL. Trimming stripped 4 bases from V and 6 bases from J, with 13 bases between. The CDR3 consists of 14 residues. In DNA form, the CDR3 reads TGCGCCAGCAGCCTCACTCAGGGTTCTCAGCCCCAGCATTTT. The encoded protein is CASSLTQGSQPQHF.

This chain joins TRBV7-9 and TRBJ1-4; 7 bases map to TRBD1. This CDR3 has 14 residues. After removal of 4 bases from V and 8 bases from J, the junction contained 7 bases not matched to a gene. Per the germline V gene, CDR1 is SEHNR and CDR2 is FQNEAQ (reference sequence). CDR3 loop: CASSWRQGEEKLFF. The CDR3, as DNA: TGTGCCAGCAGCTGGCGGCAGGGGGAGGAAAAACTGTTTTTT.

The V call is TRBV5-4, the J call TRBJ2-7; no reliable D call. Trimming shortened V by 2 bases and J by 4 bases, and 10 bases separated the two germline ends. There are 13 residues in the CDR3. Germline V gene sequence: CDR1 SGHNT, CDR2 YYREEE (reference sequence). The DNA of the CDR3 is TGTGCCAGCAGCTTCGTGGGTTCGTACGAGCAGTACTTC. Translation: CASSFVGSYEQYF.

This rearrangement joins TRBV4-1 to TRBJ2-5, with 10 bases matching TRBD2. The J segment lost 0 bases and the V segment lost 7 bases, leaving 11 bases of the junction unmatched. The CDR3 is 17 amino acids. The germline gives CDR1 MGHRA, CDR2 YSYEKL. The CDR3 loop reads CASTGAHSGRNQETQYF. The CDR3 DNA sequence: TGCGCCAGCACGGGGGCGCATAGCGGGAGGAACCAAGAGACCCAGTACTTC.

The chain links TRBV29-1 to TRBJ2-3; maybe TRBD1 (6 bases). The germline V gene encodes CDR1 SQVTM and CDR2 ANQGSEA. CDR3 size: 13 residues. The CDR3 sequence: CSAKDSNRNTQYF. CDR3 in DNA: TGCAGTGCGAAGGACAGTAATAGAAATACGCAGTATTTT.

The V and J genes are TRBV29-1 and TRBJ1-1, with D unresolved. Trimming shortened V by 2 bases and J by 7 bases, and 11 bases separated the two germline ends. This CDR3 is 12 amino acids long. CDR1 is SQVTM, CDR2 ANQGSEA, per germline. The CDR3 reads CSVESAVLEAFF. CDR3 nucleotides: TGCAGCGTTGAATCGGCAGTCCTTGAAGCTTTCTTT. The whole variable domain, filled in from reference TRBV29-1 and TRBJ1-1, reads SAVISQKPSRDICQRGTSLTIQCQVDSQVTMMFWYRQQPGQSLTLIATANQGSEATYESGFVIDKFPISRPNLTFSTLTVSNMSPEDSSIYLCSVESAVLEAFFGQGTRLTVV.

This chain uses TRBV14 with TRBJ1-5; D unresolved. There are 18 residues in the CDR3. Trimming took 6 bases from V and 2 from J, leaving 23 bases between them. Looked up from germline, CDR1 is SGHDN and CDR2 is FVKESK. This chain's CDR3 is CASRLKLQHPKGNQPQHF. The CDR3 region has the DNA TGTGCCAGCAGACTAAAGTTACAGCACCCTAAGGGCAATCAGCCCCAGCATTTT.

The V gene is TRBV6-1, the J gene TRBJ2-5; no firm D call. V lost 3 bases and J lost 9, with 14 bases in between. CDR3 length: 13 amino acids. Germline CDR1 and CDR2: MNHNS and SASEGT. The CDR3: CASSEIGFSAQYF. The CDR3 DNA is TGTGCCAGCAGTGAGATTGGATTCAGCGCCCAGTACTTC.

Concerning this clone: An end of the junction differs from the germline gene, which may be a read error. J is TRBJ2-7 and V is TRBV4-1; tentative D call: TRBD2 (6 bases). The CDR3 has 16 residues. CDR1 is MGHRA, CDR2 YSYEKL, per germline. The CDR3 DNA reads TGCGTCAGCAGCCAGGAGGGTTTCCGGAGCTCCTACGAGCAGTACTTC. Its translation is CVSSQEGFRSSYEQYF.

The chain's CDR3 is CASSSITPEQFF. DNA for the CDR3: TGTGCCAGCAGCTCGATAACGCCTGAGCAGTTCTTC. This rearrangement joins TRBV7-9 to TRBJ2-1; D gene ambiguous. CDR3 length: 12 residues. Germline assignment: CDR1 SEHNR and CDR2 FQNEAQ (reference sequence). With 4 bases removed from V and 9 bases from J, the gap between germline ends came to 10 bases.

The chain combines TRBV7-2 with TRBJ2-7; D remains unclear. Between the trimmed V and J ends, which lost 0 bases and 2 bases, there was a span of 14 bases. In germline, CDR1 is SGHTA, CDR2 FQGNSA. CDR3 length: 16 amino acids. CDR3 sequence: CASSLAPTVTPYEQYF. Here the CDR3 DNA reads TGTGCCAGCAGCTTAGCACCCACGGTGACCCCCTACGAGCAGTACTTC.

This clone was recorded once. The chain couples TRBV4-2 to TRBJ1-5; TRBD1 might be the D (5 bases). This CDR3 region has 16 residues. The germline V gene has CDR1 LGHNA and CDR2 YNFKEQ. Trimming shortened V by 0 bases and J by 7 bases, and 16 bases separated the two germline ends. CDR3 coding DNA: TGTGCCAGCAGCCAAGATCAAGGGAGATCAGGGCAGCCCCAGCATTTT. This translates into CASSQDQGRSGQPQHF.

The genes are TRBV13 and TRBJ1-3; the D gene is possibly TRBD1 (6 bases). Germline CDR1 reads PRHDT; CDR2 reads FYEKMQ (reference sequence). Trimming left V 1 base short and J 2 bases short, with 6 bases between. The CDR3 is made up of 14 amino acids. CDR3 nucleotides: TGTGCCAGCAGCTTAGACAGGGCTGGAAACACCATATATTTT. This gives the protein CASSLDRAGNTIYF.

The genes are TRBV19 and TRBJ1-5; D not resolved. This CDR3 region has 15 residues. With 4 bases removed from V and 1 base from J, the gap between germline ends came to 11 bases. Germline V CDR1 and CDR2: LNHDA, SQIVND (reference sequence). Here the CDR3 reads CASSTAASSNQPQHF. For the CDR3, the DNA is TGTGCCAGTAGTACCGCGGCTTCAAGCAATCAGCCCCAGCATTTT.

CDR3 nucleotides: TGCAGGACTAGCGCCTACGAGCAGTACTTC. As protein: CRTSAYEQYF. The V and J genes are TRBV20-1 and TRBJ2-7; TRBD2 aligns across 8 bases. CDR1 and CDR2 (germline): DFQATT, SNEGSKA (reference sequence). The CDR3 length is 10 residues.

The V gene is TRBV9, the J gene TRBJ2-2, with D hard to call. Germline lookup yields CDR1 SGDLS and CDR2 YYNGEE. The CDR3 is 13 amino acids. The V end lost 0 bases, the J end lost 6 bases, and 6 bases lay between the germline ends. The CDR3 reads CASSVDIAGELFF. CDR3 DNA sequence: TGTGCCAGCAGCGTAGACATAGCCGGGGAGCTGTTTTTT.